A selection of T cell receptor beta chains follows, all from one sample in a study of blood T cell repertoires in COVID-19. Clones were sequenced by immunoSEQ multiplex PCR, and TCRdb holds only the in-frame ones, with some missing. Seen here are fewer than 200,000 clones, about 86% observed once, and the top ten hold 3.6%. The sample was PBMCs or T cells enriched from blood (not recorded which). These TCRs come from a woman aged 50 to 60 in a cohort exposed to, infected with or recovered from COVID-19 (not recorded which). Both conserved end residues are part of each CDR3. The D gene is left open where the match is weak. For some rows the clone size is stated as once, few or many, or as a class when expanded; others skip it.

j_call d_call v_call clone_size cdr3_aa cdr3_nt
TRBJ2-1 . TRBV19 . CASSIAVPASLPGEQFF TGTGCCAGTAGTATAGCCGTCCCGGCTTCCCTCCCGGGTGAGCAGTTCTTC
TRBJ1-3 . TRBV5-1 . CASSSGTSGNTIYF TGCGCCAGCAGCTCGGGGACAAGCGGAAACACCATATATTTT
TRBJ2-1 TRBD2 TRBV11-1 once CASSQTSGSYNEQFF TGTGCCAGCAGCCAGACTAGCGGGTCCTACAATGAGCAGTTCTTC
TRBJ2-7 . TRBV10-3 . CAISPPGYYEQYF TGTGCCATCAGTCCCCCAGGGTACTACGAGCAGTACTTC
TRBJ1-4 . TRBV28 . CASSLLTGKLFF TGTGCCAGCAGTTTATTAACAGGAAAACTGTTTTTT
TRBJ1-6 TRBD1 TRBV10-3 . CAISFDRERSPLHF TGTGCCATCAGTTTCGACAGGGAAAGATCACCCCTCCACTTT
TRBJ2-7 TRBD1 TRBV29-1 . CSVEAGTGDYEQYF TGCAGCGTTGAAGCCGGGACAGGAGACTACGAGCAGTACTTC
TRBJ2-1 TRBD1 TRBV30 . CAWSGQGVNEQFF TGTGCCTGGAGTGGACAGGGAGTCAATGAGCAGTTCTTC
TRBJ1-1 TRBD1 TRBV11-2 . CASSSTRDRMNTEAFF TGTGCCAGCAGCTCAACCCGGGACAGAATGAACACTGAAGCTTTCTTT
TRBJ2-3 TRBD2 TRBV6-2/TRBV6-3 . CASSYRPGGRADTQYF TGTGCCAGCAGTTACCGTCCGGGGGGGCGTGCAGATACGCAGTATTTT
TRBJ2-7 . TRBV5-1 . CASSLGGETYEQYF TGCGCCAGCAGCTTGGGGGGGGAAACCTACGAGCAGTACTTC
TRBJ2-2 TRBD2 TRBV19 few CASRRGGDTGELFF TGTGCCAGTAGAAGGGGAGGGGACACCGGGGAGCTGTTTTTT
TRBJ2-7 . TRBV27 . CASSLYGAVNEQYF TGTGCCAGCAGTCTATATGGTGCGGTCAACGAGCAGTACTTC
TRBJ1-1 TRBD1 TRBV3-1/TRBV3-2 . CASSQDRTGGSTEAFF TGTGCCAGCAGCCAAGATCGGACAGGGGGAAGCACTGAAGCTTTCTTT
TRBJ2-3 TRBD1 TRBV6-6 . CASSKGTGRTDTQYF TGTGCCAGCAGTAAAGGGACAGGTCGCACAGATACGCAGTATTTT
TRBJ2-1 . TRBV4-1 . CASSQVGSLSGEQFF TGCGCCAGCAGCCAAGTCGGGAGTCTCTCTGGTGAGCAGTTCTTC
TRBJ1-3 . TRBV10-3 . CAISEQAGAGNTIYF TGTGCCATCAGTGAGCAGGCAGGGGCTGGAAACACCATATATTTT
TRBJ1-6 TRBD1 TRBV19 . CASSIPFQGAFSPLHF TGTGCCAGTAGTATACCCTTTCAGGGGGCCTTTTCACCCCTCCACTTT
TRBJ2-7 . TRBV6-5 . CASSYSGPRSYEQYF TGTGCCAGCAGTTACTCGGGGCCGAGGTCCTACGAGCAGTACTTC
TRBJ2-7 . TRBV9 once CASSVDVLGGTYEQYF TGTGCCAGCAGCGTAGATGTTTTAGGGGGAACCTACGAGCAGTACTTC
TRBJ2-1 . TRBV7-9 . CASSLVLGASNEQFF TGTGCCAGCAGCTTAGTCCTAGGGGCGAGCAATGAGCAGTTCTTC
TRBJ1-4 . TRBV19 . CASRAGQMGSEKLFF TGTGCCAGTAGAGCCGGACAGATGGGGAGTGAAAAACTGTTTTTT
TRBJ2-3 TRBD1 TRBV11-2 . CASSLEAGGADTQYF TGTGCCAGCAGCTTAGAGGCAGGGGGCGCAGATACGCAGTATTTT
TRBJ1-3 TRBD1 TRBV28 . CASSTGQLSRSGNTIYF TGTGCCAGCAGTACGGGACAGCTCTCTAGGTCTGGAAACACCATATATTTT
TRBJ1-2 . TRBV14 . CASSQDVGSIYGYTF TGTGCCAGCAGCCAAGACGTGGGCAGTATCTATGGCTACACCTTC
TRBJ1-3 TRBD1 TRBV5-4 once CASSLGGQVGNTIYF TGTGCCAGCAGCTTAGGGGGCCAAGTTGGAAACACCATATATTTT
TRBJ2-7 TRBD2 TRBV7-9 . CASSPGTSIHEQYF TGTGCCAGCAGCCCTGGGACTAGCATCCACGAGCAGTACTTC
TRBJ1-6 . TRBV9 . CASSVGASYNSPLHF TGTGCCAGCAGCGTAGGGGCCTCCTATAATTCACCCCTCCACTTT
TRBJ2-7 TRBD1 TRBV29-1 . CSASRTGGYEQYF TGCAGCGCTTCTCGGACAGGGGGCTACGAGCAGTACTTC
TRBJ1-4 . TRBV4-3 . CASSQGETFNEKLFF TGCGCCAGCAGCCAAGGGGAGACCTTTAATGAAAAACTGTTTTTT
TRBJ1-2 . TRBV7-9 . CASNGDTF TGTGCCAGCAACGGGGACACCTTC
TRBJ2-1 TRBD2 TRBV7-6 once CASSTPTSGTFNEQFF TGTGCCAGCAGCACTCCGACTAGCGGGACTTTCAATGAGCAGTTCTTC
TRBJ1-4 . TRBV3-1/TRBV3-2 . CASSHPQREVNEKLFF TGTGCCAGCAGCCACCCCCAAAGGGAGGTTAATGAAAAACTGTTTTTT
TRBJ1-5 TRBD1 TRBV19 . CANPGQGGFPRPQHF TGTGCCAACCCGGGACAGGGTGGTTTTCCTAGGCCCCAGCATTTT
TRBJ2-7 TRBD1 TRBV7-3 . CASSRDRGLEQYF TGTGCCAGCAGCCGGGACAGGGGGCTGGAGCAGTACTTC
TRBJ2-6 . TRBV4-3 once CASSQVRDTYSGANVLTF TGCGCCAGCAGCCAAGTGAGGGACACCTACTCTGGGGCCAACGTCCTGACTTTC
TRBJ2-4 . TRBV4-3 . CASSQELPPTGKGLAKNIQYF TGCGCCAGCAGCCAAGAACTACCCCCCACAGGGAAGGGATTAGCCAAAAACATTCAGTACTTC
TRBJ2-2 . TRBV18 . CASSPTVEATGELFF TGTGCCAGCTCACCAACGGTAGAGGCCACCGGGGAGCTGTTTTTT
TRBJ1-2 . TRBV28 . CASNTPLGVGYTF TGTGCCAGCAACACCCCGCTCGGGGTAGGCTACACCTTC
TRBJ2-5 . TRBV25-1 . CASTLHRSGQETQYF TGTGCCAGCACTCTACACAGGAGTGGGCAAGAGACCCAGTACTTC
TRBJ2-5 TRBD1 TRBV5-1 . CASSFGTEGQGETQYF TGCGCCAGCAGCTTCGGGACCGAAGGACAGGGGGAGACCCAGTACTTC
TRBJ1-3 TRBD1 TRBV30 once CASLGQPGNTIYF TGTGCCTCCTTGGGACAGCCGGGAAACACCATATATTTT
TRBJ1-6 TRBD1 TRBV27 . CASRTGSSYNSPLHF TGTGCCAGCAGGACAGGGAGCTCCTATAATTCACCCCTCCACTTT
TRBJ1-2 . TRBV3-1/TRBV3-2 . CASSQSPGPGYTF TGTGCCAGCAGCCAAAGTCCAGGGCCTGGCTACACCTTC
TRBJ2-2 . TRBV28 once CASSSGASNTGELFF TGTGCCAGCAGCTCAGGGGCCTCGAACACCGGGGAGCTGTTTTTT
TRBJ2-5 . TRBV6-6 once CASSYGAGLGETQYF TGTGCCAGCAGTTACGGAGCGGGCCTTGGTGAGACCCAGTACTTC
TRBJ2-2 TRBD1 TRBV3-1/TRBV3-2 . CASSQVTGNRDRDTGELFF TGTGCCAGCAGCCAAGTTACGGGGAACCGGGACAGAGACACCGGGGAGCTGTTTTTT
TRBJ2-3 TRBD2 TRBV6-1 . CASSGYAGGPGTDTQYF TGTGCCAGCAGTGGGTACGCGGGAGGGCCTGGTACAGATACGCAGTATTTT
TRBJ2-5 TRBD2 TRBV2 . CASRAPGTSGTETQYF TGTGCCAGCAGAGCTCCCGGGACTAGCGGGACGGAGACCCAGTACTTC
TRBJ2-7 TRBD1 TRBV4-2 . CASSHRWDSSYEQYF TGTGCCAGCAGCCATCGCTGGGACAGCTCCTACGAGCAGTACTTC
TRBJ2-1 TRBD1 TRBV30 . CAFQRWGQPYNEQFF TGTGCCTTTCAACGGTGGGGACAGCCTTACAATGAGCAGTTCTTC
TRBJ1-6 . TRBV9 . CASSVGGVHNSPLHF TGTGCCAGCAGCGTCGGGGGAGTTCATAATTCACCCCTCCACTTT
TRBJ2-5 TRBD1 TRBV6-2/TRBV6-3 . CASSPGQVQETQYF TGTGCCAGCAGTCCCGGACAGGTACAAGAGACCCAGTACTTC
TRBJ2-1 TRBD2 TRBV7-3 few CASSLGTSETNEQFF TGTGCCAGCAGCTTAGGGACTAGCGAAACAAATGAGCAGTTCTTC
TRBJ2-3 TRBD2 TRBV19 . CASSIDAAGGPPNTQYF TGTGCCAGTAGTATAGACGCGGCGGGAGGGCCACCGAATACGCAGTATTTT
TRBJ2-3 . TRBV2 . CASSDLREVGVGTDTQYF TGTGCCAGCAGTGACCTCCGTGAGGTAGGGGTGGGCACAGATACGCAGTATTTT
TRBJ2-1 TRBD2 TRBV3-1/TRBV3-2 . CASSRAGGAYNEQFF TGTGCCAGCAGCCGAGCGGGGGGTGCCTACAATGAGCAGTTCTTC
TRBJ2-3 . TRBV7-2 . CASSLQGGSSTDTQYF TGTGCCAGCAGCCTACAGGGGGGGTCTAGCACAGATACGCAGTATTTT
TRBJ2-1 . TRBV11-2 . CASSSPRDSPSSYNEQFF TGTGCCAGCAGCTCGCCAAGGGACTCCCCGAGCTCCTACAATGAGCAGTTCTTC